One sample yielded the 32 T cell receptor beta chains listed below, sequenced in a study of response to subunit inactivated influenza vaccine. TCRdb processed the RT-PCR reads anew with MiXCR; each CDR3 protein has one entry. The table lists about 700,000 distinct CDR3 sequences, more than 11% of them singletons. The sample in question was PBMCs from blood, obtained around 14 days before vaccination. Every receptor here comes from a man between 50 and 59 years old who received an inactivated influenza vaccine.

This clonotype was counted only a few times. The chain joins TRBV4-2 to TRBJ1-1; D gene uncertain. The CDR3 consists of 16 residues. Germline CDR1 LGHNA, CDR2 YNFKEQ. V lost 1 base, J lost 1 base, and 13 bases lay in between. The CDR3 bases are TGTGCCAGCAGCCAAGGAATTGGACGGGGGAACACTGAAGCTTTCTTT. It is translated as CASSQGIGRGNTEAFF.

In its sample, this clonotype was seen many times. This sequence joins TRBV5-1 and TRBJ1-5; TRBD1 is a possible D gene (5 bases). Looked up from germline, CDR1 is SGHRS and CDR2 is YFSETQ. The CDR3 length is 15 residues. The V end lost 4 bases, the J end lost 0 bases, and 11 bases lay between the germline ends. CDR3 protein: CASSRDGHSNQPQHF. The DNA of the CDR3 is TGCGCCAGCAGCCGGGACGGGCATAGCAATCAGCCCCAGCATTTT.

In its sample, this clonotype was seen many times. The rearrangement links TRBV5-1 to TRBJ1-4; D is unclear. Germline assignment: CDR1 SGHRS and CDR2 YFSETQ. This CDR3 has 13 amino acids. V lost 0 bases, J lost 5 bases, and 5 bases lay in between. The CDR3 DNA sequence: TGCGCCAGCAGCTTGGACATAAATGAAAAACTGTTTTTT. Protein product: CASSLDINEKLFF. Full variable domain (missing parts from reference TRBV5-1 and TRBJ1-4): KAGVTQTPRYLIKTRGQQVTLSCSPISGHRSVSWYQQTPGQGLQFLFEYFSETQRNKGNFPGRFSGRQFSNSRSEMNVSTLELGDSALYLCASSLDINEKLFFGSGTQLSVL.

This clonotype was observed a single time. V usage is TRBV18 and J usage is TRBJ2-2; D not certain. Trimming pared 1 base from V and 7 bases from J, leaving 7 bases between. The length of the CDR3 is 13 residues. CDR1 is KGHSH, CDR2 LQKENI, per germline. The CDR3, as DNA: TGTGCCAGCTCACCACAATCTAACGGGGAGCTGTTTTTT. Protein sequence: CASSPQSNGELFF.

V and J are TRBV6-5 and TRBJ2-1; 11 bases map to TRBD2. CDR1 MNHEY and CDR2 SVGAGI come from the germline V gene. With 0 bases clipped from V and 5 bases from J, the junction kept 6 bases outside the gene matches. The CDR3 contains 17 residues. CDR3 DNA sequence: TGTGCCAGCAGTTACTCTAGCAGACTAGCGGGGCACAATGAGCAGTTCTTC. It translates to CASSYSSRLAGHNEQFF.

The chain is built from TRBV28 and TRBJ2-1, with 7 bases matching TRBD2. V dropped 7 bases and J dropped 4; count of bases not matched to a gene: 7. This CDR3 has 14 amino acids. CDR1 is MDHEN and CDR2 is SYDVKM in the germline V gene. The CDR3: CASIGLDQYNEQFF. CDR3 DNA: TGTGCCAGCATCGGACTAGACCAATACAATGAGCAGTTCTTC. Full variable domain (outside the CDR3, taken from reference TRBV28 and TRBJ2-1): DVKVTQSSRYLVKRTGEKVFLECVQDMDHENMFWYRQDPGLGLRLIYFSYDVKMKEKGDIPEGYSVSREKKERFSLILESASTNQTSMYLCASIGLDQYNEQFFGPGTRLTVL.

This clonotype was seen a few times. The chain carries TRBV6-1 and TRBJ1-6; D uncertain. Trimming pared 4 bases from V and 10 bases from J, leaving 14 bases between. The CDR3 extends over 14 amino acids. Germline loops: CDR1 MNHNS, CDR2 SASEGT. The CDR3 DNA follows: TGTGCCAGCAGTGTATACGGCAACGTGTCACCCCTCCACTTT. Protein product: CASSVYGNVSPLHF.

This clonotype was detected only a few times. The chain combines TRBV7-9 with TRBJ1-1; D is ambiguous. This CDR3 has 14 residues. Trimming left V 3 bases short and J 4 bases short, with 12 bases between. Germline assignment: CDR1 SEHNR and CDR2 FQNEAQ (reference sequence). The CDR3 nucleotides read TGTGCCAGCAGCTTTGGCGGCGACATCACTGAAGCTTTCTTT. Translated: CASSFGGDITEAFF.

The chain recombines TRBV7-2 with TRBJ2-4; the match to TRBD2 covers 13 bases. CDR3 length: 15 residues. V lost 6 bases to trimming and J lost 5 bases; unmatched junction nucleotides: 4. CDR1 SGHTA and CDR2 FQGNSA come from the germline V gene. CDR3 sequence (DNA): TGTGCCAGCAGTCTAACTAGCGGGGGGGAAAACATTCAGTACTTC. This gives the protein CASSLTSGGENIQYF.

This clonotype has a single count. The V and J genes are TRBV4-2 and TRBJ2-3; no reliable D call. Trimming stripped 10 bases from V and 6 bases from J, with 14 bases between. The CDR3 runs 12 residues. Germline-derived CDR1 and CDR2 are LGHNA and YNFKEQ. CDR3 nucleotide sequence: TGTGCCATGAGCCCCGGGCGGGATACGCAGTATTTT. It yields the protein CAMSPGRDTQYF.

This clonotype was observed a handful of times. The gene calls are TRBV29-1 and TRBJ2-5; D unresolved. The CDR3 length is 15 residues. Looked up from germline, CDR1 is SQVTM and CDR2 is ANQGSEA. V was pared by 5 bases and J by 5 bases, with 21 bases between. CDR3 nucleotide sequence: TGCAGCGTTCTCGGCAGGCATGCACCGTGGGAGACCCAGTACTTC. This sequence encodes CSVLGRHAPWETQYF.

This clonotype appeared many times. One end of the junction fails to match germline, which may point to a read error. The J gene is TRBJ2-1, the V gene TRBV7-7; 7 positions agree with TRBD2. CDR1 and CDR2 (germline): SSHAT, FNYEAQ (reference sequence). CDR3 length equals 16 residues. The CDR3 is CASSPGLSGAGNEQFF. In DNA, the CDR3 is TGTGCTAGCAGCCCGGGACTATCCGGGGCCGGCAATGAGCAGTTCTTC.

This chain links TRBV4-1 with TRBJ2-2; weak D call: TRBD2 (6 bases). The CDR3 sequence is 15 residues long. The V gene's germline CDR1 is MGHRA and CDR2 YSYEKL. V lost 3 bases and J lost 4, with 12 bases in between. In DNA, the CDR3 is TGCGCCAGCAGCCACCCCTGGGGGGTCACCGGGGAGCTGTTTTTT. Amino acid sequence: CASSHPWGVTGELFF.

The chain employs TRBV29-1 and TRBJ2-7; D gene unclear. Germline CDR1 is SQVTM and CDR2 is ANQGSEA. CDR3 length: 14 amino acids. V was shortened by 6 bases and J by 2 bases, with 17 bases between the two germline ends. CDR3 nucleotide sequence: TGCAGCGTCCCTCGGTCGGACGGAGCCTACGAGCAGTACTTC. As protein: CSVPRSDGAYEQYF.

CDR3 protein: CASSIRFGNTEAFF. CDR3 in DNA: TGTGCCAGCAGCATCCGCTTCGGGAACACTGAAGCTTTCTTT. The chain links TRBV7-9 to TRBJ1-1; the D is unclear. Germline lookup yields CDR1 SEHNR and CDR2 FQNEAQ (reference sequence). V was shortened by 5 bases and J by 1 base, with 11 bases between the two germline ends. The CDR3 totals 14 residues.

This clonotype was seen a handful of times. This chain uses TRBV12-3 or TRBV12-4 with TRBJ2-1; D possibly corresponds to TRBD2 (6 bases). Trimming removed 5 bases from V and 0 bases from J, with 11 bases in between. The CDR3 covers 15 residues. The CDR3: CASSAVGGSYNEQFF. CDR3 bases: TGTGCCAGCAGTGCCGTCGGGGGCTCCTACAATGAGCAGTTCTTC.

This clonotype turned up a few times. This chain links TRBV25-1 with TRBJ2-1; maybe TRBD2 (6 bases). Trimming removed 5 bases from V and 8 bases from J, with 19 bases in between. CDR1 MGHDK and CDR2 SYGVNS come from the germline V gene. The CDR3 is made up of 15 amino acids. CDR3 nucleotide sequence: TGTGCCAGCAGTCCCTCGGAGGGGATAAACCATGAGCAGTTCTTC. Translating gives CASSPSEGINHEQFF.

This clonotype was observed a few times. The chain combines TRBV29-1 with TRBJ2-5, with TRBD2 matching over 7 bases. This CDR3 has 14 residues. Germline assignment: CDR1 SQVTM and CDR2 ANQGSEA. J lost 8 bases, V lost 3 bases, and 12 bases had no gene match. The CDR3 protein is CSVDREAPLGTQYF. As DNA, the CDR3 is TGCAGCGTTGACCGGGAGGCTCCCCTCGGTACCCAGTACTTC.

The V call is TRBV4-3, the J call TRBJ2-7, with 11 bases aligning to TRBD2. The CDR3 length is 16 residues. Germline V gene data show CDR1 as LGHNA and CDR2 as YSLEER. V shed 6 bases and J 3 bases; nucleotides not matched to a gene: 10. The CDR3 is CASSQTELAGVYEQYF. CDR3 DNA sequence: TGCGCCAGCAGTCAAACCGAACTAGCGGGGGTCTACGAGCAGTACTTC.

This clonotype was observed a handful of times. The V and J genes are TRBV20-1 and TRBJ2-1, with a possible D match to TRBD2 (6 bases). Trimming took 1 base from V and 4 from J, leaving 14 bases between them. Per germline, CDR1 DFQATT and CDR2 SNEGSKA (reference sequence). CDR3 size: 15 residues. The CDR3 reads CSARGLGRFYNEQFF. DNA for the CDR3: TGCAGTGCTAGAGGACTAGGTCGATTTTACAATGAGCAGTTCTTC.

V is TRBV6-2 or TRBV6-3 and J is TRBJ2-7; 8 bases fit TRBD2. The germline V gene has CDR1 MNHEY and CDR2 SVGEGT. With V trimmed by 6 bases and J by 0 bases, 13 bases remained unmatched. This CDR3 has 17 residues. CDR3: CASSLNPLAAISYEQYF. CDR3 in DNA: TGTGCCAGCAGCCTTAATCCACTAGCGGCGATCTCCTACGAGCAGTACTTC.

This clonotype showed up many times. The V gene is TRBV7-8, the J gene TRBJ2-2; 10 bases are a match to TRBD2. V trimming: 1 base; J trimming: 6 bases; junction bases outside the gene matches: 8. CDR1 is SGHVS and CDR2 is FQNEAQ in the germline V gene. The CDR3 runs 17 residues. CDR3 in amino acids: CASSLGMSGGAPGELFF. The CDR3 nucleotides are TGTGCCAGCAGCTTAGGAATGAGCGGGGGGGCCCCCGGGGAGCTGTTTTTT.

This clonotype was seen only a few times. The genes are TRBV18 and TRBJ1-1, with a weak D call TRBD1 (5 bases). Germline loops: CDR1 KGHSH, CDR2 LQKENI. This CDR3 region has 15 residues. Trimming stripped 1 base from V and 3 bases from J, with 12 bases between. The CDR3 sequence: CASSPHKGLDTEAFF. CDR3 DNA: TGTGCCAGCTCACCACATAAGGGGCTGGACACTGAAGCTTTCTTT. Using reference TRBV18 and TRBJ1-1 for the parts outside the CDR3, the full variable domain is NAGVMQNPRHLVRRRGQEARLRCSPMKGHSHVYWYRQLPEEGLKFMVYLQKENIIDESGMPKERFSAEFPKEGPSILRIQQVVRGDSAAYFCASSPHKGLDTEAFFGQGTRLTVV.

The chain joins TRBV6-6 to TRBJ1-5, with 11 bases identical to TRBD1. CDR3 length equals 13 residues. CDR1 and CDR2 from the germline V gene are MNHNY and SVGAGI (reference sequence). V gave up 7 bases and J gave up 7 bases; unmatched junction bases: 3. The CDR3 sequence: CASKGQGDQPQHF. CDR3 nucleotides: TGTGCCAGCAAGGGACAGGGGGACCAGCCCCAGCATTTT.

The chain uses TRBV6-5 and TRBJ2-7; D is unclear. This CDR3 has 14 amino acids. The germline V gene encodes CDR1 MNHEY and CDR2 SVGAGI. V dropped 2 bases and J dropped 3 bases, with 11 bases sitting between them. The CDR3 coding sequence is TGTGCCAGCAGTTACACCCGGGTAGACTACGAGCAGTACTTC. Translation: CASSYTRVDYEQYF.

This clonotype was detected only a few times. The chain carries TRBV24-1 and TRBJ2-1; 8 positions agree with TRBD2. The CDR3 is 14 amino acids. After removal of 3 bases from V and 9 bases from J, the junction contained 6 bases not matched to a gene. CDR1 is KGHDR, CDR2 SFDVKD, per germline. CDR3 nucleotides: TGTGCCACCAGTGATCCGGGGGGGACGGGTGAGCAGTTCTTC. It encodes CATSDPGGTGEQFF.

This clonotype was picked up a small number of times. The CDR3 here is CASSYVGRTSVGNYEQYF. The CDR3 bases are TGTGCCAGCAGTTACGTCGGACGCACTAGCGTGGGCAACTACGAGCAGTACTTC. This rearrangement joins TRBV6-2 or TRBV6-3 to TRBJ2-7, with TRBD2 matching over 7 bases. Germline loops: CDR1 MNHEY, CDR2 SVGEGT. The CDR3 runs 18 residues. V was pared by 2 bases and J by 3 bases, with 16 bases of the junction left unmatched.

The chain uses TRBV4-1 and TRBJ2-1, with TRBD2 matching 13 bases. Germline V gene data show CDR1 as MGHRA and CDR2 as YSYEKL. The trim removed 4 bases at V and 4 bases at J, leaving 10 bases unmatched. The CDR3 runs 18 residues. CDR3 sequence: CASSLRTSGSWVYNEQFF. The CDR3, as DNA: TGCGCCAGCAGCCTCAGGACTAGCGGGAGCTGGGTATACAATGAGCAGTTCTTC.

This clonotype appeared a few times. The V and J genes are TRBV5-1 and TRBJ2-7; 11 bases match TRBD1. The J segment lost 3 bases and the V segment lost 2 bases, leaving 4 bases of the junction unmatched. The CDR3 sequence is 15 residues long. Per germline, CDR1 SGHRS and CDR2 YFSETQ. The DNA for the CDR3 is TGCGCCAGCAGCTTCGGACAGGGGGCCGTCTACGAGCAGTACTTC. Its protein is CASSFGQGAVYEQYF.

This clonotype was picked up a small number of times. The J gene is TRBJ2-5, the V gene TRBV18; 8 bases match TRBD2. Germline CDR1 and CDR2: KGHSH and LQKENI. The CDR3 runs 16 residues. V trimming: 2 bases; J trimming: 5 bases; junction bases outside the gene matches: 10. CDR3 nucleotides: TGTGCCAGCTCACCAACTAGCGGCGGGAGCGGTGAGACCCAGTACTTC. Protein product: CASSPTSGGSGETQYF.

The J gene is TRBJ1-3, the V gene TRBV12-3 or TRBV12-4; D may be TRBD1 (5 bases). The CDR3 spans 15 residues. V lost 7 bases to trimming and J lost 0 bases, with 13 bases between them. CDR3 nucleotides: TGTGCCAGCACCCCGGCAGGGCACTCTGGAAACACCATATATTTT. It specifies CASTPAGHSGNTIYF.

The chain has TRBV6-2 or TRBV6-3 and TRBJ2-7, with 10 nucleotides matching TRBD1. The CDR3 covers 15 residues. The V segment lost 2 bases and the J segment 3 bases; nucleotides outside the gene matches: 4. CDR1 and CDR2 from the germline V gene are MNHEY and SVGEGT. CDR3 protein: CASSYARDRGYEQYF. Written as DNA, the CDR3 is TGTGCCAGCAGTTACGCCCGGGACAGGGGCTACGAGCAGTACTTC.